This passage covers 15 T cell receptor beta chains from one sample sequenced in a study of T cell responses to AZD1222 COVID-19 vaccine. Libraries were prepared by immunoSEQ multiplex PCR; TCRdb keeps only in-frame clonotypes and omits some of them. The table includes 120,000 to 150,000 clones, approximately 88% detected once. Sequencing was performed on peripheral blood, taken on day 0 of AZD1222 vaccination. The receptor source for this set is an adult in good health.

The count of this clone is one. V usage is TRBV14 and J usage is TRBJ1-5; unclear D gene. Germline loops: CDR1 SGHDN, CDR2 FVKESK. The CDR3 sequence is 13 residues long. With 5 bases removed from V and 5 bases from J, the gap between germline ends came to 10 bases. The CDR3 reads CASSKYLDQPQHF. The CDR3 DNA sequence: TGTGCCAGCAGCAAATACCTCGATCAGCCCCAGCATTTT.

In its sample, this clone was seen a few times. This sequence joins TRBV10-3 and TRBJ1-2; D not resolved. The CDR3 contains 13 residues. V was shortened by 4 bases and J by 6 bases, with 12 bases between the two germline ends. Germline values: CDR1 ENHRY, CDR2 SYGVKD. CDR3 in amino acids: CAISVAGMDGYTF. The CDR3 nucleotides are TGTGCCATCAGTGTAGCGGGGATGGATGGCTACACCTTC.

The gene calls are TRBV19 and TRBJ1-5, with unresolved D. Germline lookup yields CDR1 LNHDA and CDR2 SQIVND (reference sequence). There are 16 residues in the CDR3. The V gene lost 9 bases and the J gene lost 5 bases, with 23 bases spanning the gap. The CDR3 reads CASRLTGLNLYQPQHF. The DNA for the CDR3 is TGTGCCAGCCGCCTTACCGGGCTTAACCTATATCAGCCCCAGCATTTT.

The gene calls are TRBV5-1 and TRBJ1-4; possibly TRBD1 for D (6 bases). There are 17 residues in the CDR3. Looked up from germline, CDR1 is SGHRS and CDR2 is YFSETQ. Trimming removed 2 bases from V and 5 bases from J, with 19 bases in between. The CDR3 sequence is CASSFSTGPTTNEKLFF. The CDR3, as DNA: TGCGCCAGCAGCTTTTCGACAGGCCCGACCACAAATGAAAAACTGTTTTTT.

The chain uses TRBV18 and TRBJ2-2; 8 bases match TRBD2. V gave up 3 bases and J gave up 4 bases; unmatched junction bases: 4. The germline V gene encodes CDR1 KGHSH and CDR2 LQKENI. The CDR3 totals 15 residues. The CDR3 sequence: CASSPGTRGTGELFF. The CDR3 DNA is TGTGCCAGCTCACCCGGGACTAGAGGCACCGGGGAGCTGTTTTTT.

This chain links TRBV7-2 with TRBJ2-5; 10 bases align to TRBD2. The germline V gene encodes CDR1 SGHTA and CDR2 FQGNSA. This CDR3 is built from 14 residues. The trim removed 11 bases at V and 5 bases at J, leaving 11 bases unmatched. Here the CDR3 DNA reads TGTGCCGGTTCAGCGGGGGGGCGCTGGGAGACCCAGTACTTC. Translated, it gives CAGSAGGRWETQYF.

The chain combines TRBV18 with TRBJ2-3; D is undetermined. There are 15 residues in the CDR3. Trimming cost V 2 bases and J 2 bases, with 11 bases left between them. Germline CDR1 and CDR2: KGHSH and LQKENI. CDR3 protein: CASSPVDTSTDTQYF. CDR3 coding DNA: TGTGCCAGCTCACCAGTCGATACGTCCACAGATACGCAGTATTTT.

V is TRBV3-1 (or the pseudogene TRBV3-2) and J is TRBJ1-1; D uncertain. V was cut by 1 base and J by 0 bases, with 9 bases left in between. The germline V gene has CDR1 LGHDT and CDR2 YNNKEL (reference sequence). The CDR3 length is 15 residues. The CDR3 nucleotides are TGTGCCAGCAGCCAAGCCGGGCGGATGAACACTGAAGCTTTCTTT. This gives the protein CASSQAGRMNTEAFF.

The gene calls are TRBV21-1 and TRBJ1-2. TRBV21-1 is a documented pseudogene. This CDR3 has 12 amino acids. Here the CDR3 DNA reads TGTGCCAGCGCCATCGGGGTCTATGGCTACACCTTC. This translates into CASAIGVYGYTF.

CDR3 bases: TGTGCCACCAGTGAACCCGGGACAGGCGTGGAGCAGTACTTC. This codes for CATSEPGTGVEQYF. The chain combines TRBV24-1 with TRBJ2-7; 8 bases match TRBD1. The germline V gene has CDR1 KGHDR and CDR2 SFDVKD. V lost 4 bases, J lost 7 bases, and 8 bases stayed unmatched. This CDR3 has 14 amino acids.

The chain is built from TRBV11-2 and TRBJ1-4; maybe TRBD1 (5 bases). Trimming cost V 1 base and J 7 bases, with 13 bases left between them. Germline CDR1 and CDR2: SGHAT and FQNNGV. This CDR3 is built from 15 residues. For the CDR3, the DNA is TGTGCCAGCAGCTTAGTTCAGGGAGTAGGTGAAAAACTGTTTTTT. Protein product: CASSLVQGVGEKLFF.

The gene calls are TRBV5-4 and TRBJ2-1; 8 nucleotides match TRBD1. The ends lost 2 bases at V and 7 bases at J; junction bases unmatched: 8. From germline, CDR1 is SGHNT and CDR2 YYREEE (reference sequence). This CDR3 is 15 amino acids long. CDR3 DNA: TGTGCCAGCAGCTTAGGGACAGGAAATTGGAATGAGCAGTTCTTC. The encoded protein is CASSLGTGNWNEQFF.

This chain uses TRBV6-2 or TRBV6-3 with TRBJ2-5, with 11 bases lining up with TRBD1. CDR1 and CDR2 (germline): MNHEY, SVGEGT. Trimming took 2 bases from V and 8 from J; bases not matched to a gene: 1. The CDR3 is made up of 13 amino acids. CDR3 amino acids: CASSYGTGGTQYF. The CDR3 DNA sequence: TGTGCCAGCAGTTACGGGACAGGGGGAACCCAGTACTTC.

The chain joins TRBV19 to TRBJ1-2; D possibly corresponds to TRBD1 (6 bases). There are 14 residues in the CDR3. V was trimmed by 6 bases and J by 4 bases, leaving 15 bases between them. Germline lookup yields CDR1 LNHDA and CDR2 SQIVND (reference sequence). The DNA for the CDR3 is TGTGCCAGTAGCCTAGGGGGGCCCGGCTATGGCTACACCTTC. Protein sequence: CASSLGGPGYGYTF. The complete variable domain, with remaining parts taken from reference TRBV19 and TRBJ1-2, reads DGGITQSPKYLFRKEGQNVTLSCEQNLNHDAMYWYRQDPGQGLRLIYYSQIVNDFQKGDIAEGYSVSREKKESFPLTVTSAQKNPTAFYLCASSLGGPGYGYTFGSGTRLTVV.

V gene TRBV3-1 (or the pseudogene TRBV3-2) combines with J gene TRBJ2-7; weak D call: TRBD1 (5 bases). The length of the CDR3 is 12 residues. Trimming left V 6 bases short and J 5 bases short, with 11 bases between. Per the germline V gene, CDR1 is LGHDT and CDR2 is YNNKEL (reference sequence). The CDR3 DNA reads as TGTGCCAGCAGGGACAAAGGCAACGAGCAGTACTTC. Amino acids: CASRDKGNEQYF.